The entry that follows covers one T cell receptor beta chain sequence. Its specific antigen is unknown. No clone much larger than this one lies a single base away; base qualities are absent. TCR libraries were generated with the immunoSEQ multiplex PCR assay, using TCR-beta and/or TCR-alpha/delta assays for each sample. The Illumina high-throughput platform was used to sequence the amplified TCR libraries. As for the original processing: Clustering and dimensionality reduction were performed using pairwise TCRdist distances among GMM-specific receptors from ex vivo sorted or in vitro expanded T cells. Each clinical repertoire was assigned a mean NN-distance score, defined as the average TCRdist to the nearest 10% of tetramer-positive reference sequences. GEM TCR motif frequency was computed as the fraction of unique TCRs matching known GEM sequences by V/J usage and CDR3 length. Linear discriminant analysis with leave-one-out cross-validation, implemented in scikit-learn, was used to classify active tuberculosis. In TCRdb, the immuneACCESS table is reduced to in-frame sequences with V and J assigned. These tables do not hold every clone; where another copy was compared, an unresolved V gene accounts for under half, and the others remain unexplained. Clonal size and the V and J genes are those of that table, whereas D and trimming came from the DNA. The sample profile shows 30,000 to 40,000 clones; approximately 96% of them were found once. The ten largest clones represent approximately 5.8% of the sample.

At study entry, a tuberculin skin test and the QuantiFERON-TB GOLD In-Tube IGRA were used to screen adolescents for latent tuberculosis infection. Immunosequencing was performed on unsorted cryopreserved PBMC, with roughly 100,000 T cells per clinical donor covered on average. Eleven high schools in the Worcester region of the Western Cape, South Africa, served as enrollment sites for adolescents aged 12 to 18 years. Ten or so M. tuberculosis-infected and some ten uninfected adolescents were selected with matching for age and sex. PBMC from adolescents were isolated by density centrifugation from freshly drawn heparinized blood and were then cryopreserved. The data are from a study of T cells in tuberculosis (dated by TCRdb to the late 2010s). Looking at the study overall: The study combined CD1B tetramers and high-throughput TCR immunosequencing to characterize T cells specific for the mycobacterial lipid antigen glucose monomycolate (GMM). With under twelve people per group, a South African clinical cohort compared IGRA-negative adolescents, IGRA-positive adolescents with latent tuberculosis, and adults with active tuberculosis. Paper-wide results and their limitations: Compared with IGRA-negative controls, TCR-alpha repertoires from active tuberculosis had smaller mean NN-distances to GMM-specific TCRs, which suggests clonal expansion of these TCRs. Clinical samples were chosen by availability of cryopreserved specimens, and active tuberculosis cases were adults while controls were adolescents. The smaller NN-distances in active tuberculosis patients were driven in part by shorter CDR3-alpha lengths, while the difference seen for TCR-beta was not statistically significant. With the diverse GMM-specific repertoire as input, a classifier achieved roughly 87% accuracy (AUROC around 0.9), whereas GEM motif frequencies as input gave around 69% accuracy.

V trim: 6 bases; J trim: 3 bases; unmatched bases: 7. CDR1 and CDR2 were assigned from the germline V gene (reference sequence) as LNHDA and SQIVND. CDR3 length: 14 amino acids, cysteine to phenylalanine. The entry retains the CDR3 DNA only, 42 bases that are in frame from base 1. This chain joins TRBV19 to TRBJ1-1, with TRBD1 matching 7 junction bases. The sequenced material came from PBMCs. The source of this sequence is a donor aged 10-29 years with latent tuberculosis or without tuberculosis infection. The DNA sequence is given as TGTGCCAGTAGCCCCGAGCAGGGGGACACTGAAGCTTTCTTT. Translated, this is CASSPEQGDTEAFF. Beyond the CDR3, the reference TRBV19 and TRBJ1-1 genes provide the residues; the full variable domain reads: DGGITQSPKYLFRKEGQNVTLSCEQNLNHDAMYWYRQDPGQGLRLIYYSQIVNDFQKGDIAEGYSVSREKKESFPLTVTSAQKNPTAFYLCASSPEQGDTEAFFGQGTRLTVV.